One and the same sample provided the 32 T cell receptor beta chains below, sequenced in a study of blood T cell repertoires in COVID-19 (TCRdb year 2020). Library prep was done by the immunoSEQ multiplex PCR assay. In TCRdb, the immuneACCESS table is reduced to in-frame sequences with V and J assigned. These tables do not hold every clone; where another copy was compared, an unresolved V gene accounts for under half, and the others remain unexplained. Across this sample there are about 270,000 clones, with roughly 85% seen only once. The ten most abundant clones make up more than 8% of the sample. Sequencing used peripheral blood. The source of these receptors is a woman in her 50s who had recovered from COVID-19.

This clone showed up just a few times. The chain links TRBV20-1 to TRBJ1-6, with unresolved D. Per germline, CDR1 DFQATT and CDR2 SNEGSKA (reference sequence). There are 10 residues in the CDR3. Trimming cost V 7 bases and J 13 bases, with 11 bases left between them. CDR3 nucleotide sequence: TGCAGTGTGAGAAGGGAGCCCCTCCACTTT. Translated: CSVRREPLHF.

V usage is TRBV18 and J usage is TRBJ2-7, with 7 bases lining up with TRBD1. Germline V gives CDR1 KGHSH, CDR2 LQKENI. The V segment lost 1 base and the J segment 4 bases; nucleotides outside the gene matches: 19. The CDR3 is 19 residues long. In DNA, the CDR3 is TGTGCCAGCTCACCACGGGGACCCGTTAGGACAGGACAACTTTACGAGCAGTACTTC. Protein product: CASSPRGPVRTGQLYEQYF.

V gene TRBV28 combines with J gene TRBJ2-7; D call uncertain. The germline gives CDR1 MDHEN, CDR2 SYDVKM. The V end lost 1 base, the J end lost 0 bases, and 10 bases lay between the germline ends. The CDR3 totals 15 residues. CDR3 sequence reads: CASSLYLSTSYEQYF. CDR3 sequence (DNA): TGTGCCAGCAGTTTATACCTATCCACCTCCTACGAGCAGTACTTC.

The chain joins TRBV24-1 to TRBJ2-3, with TRBD2 as a possible D gene (5 bases). V shed 7 bases and J shed 3 bases, with 19 bases lying between them. The CDR3 contains 16 residues. CDR1 and CDR2 from the germline V gene are KGHDR and SFDVKD. DNA for the CDR3: TGTGCCACCAGAGCAGCTAGCCCTAGTAGAACAGATACGCAGTATTTT. This sequence encodes CATRAASPSRTDTQYF.

The gene calls are TRBV4-1 and TRBJ2-6; 9 positions agree with TRBD1. CDR3 size: 18 residues. Germline CDR1 reads MGHRA; CDR2 reads YSYEKL. Germline trimming cut 4 bases from V and 1 base from J; bases unmatched to any gene: 8. CDR3 bases: TGCGCCAGCAGCCTCCCCGGGACAGGGAGGTCTGGGGCCAACGTCCTGACTTTC. Translation gives CASSLPGTGRSGANVLTF.

J is TRBJ1-5 and V is TRBV30; 8 bases map to TRBD1. J lost 0 bases, V lost 0 bases, and 7 bases had no gene match. CDR1 GTSNPN and CDR2 SVGIG come from the germline V gene (reference sequence). CDR3 size: 17 residues. Here the CDR3 DNA reads TGTGCCTGGAGTGTAATGACAGGGGCATATAGCAATCAGCCCCAGCATTTT. Translating gives CAWSVMTGAYSNQPQHF.

The gene calls are TRBV28 and TRBJ2-2, with a tentative D call TRBD1 (6 bases). The V gene lost 6 bases and the J gene lost 4 bases, with 21 bases spanning the gap. Germline V gives CDR1 MDHEN, CDR2 SYDVKM. There are 17 residues in the CDR3. In DNA form, the CDR3 reads TGTGCCAGCAGCGTAGAACAGGGATCTTTGAGCACCGGGGAGCTGTTTTTT. Its translation is CASSVEQGSLSTGELFF.

This clone has a handful of counts. Other DNA sequences in this specimen translate into the identical CDR3. The gene calls are TRBV6-5 and TRBJ2-7; TRBD1 aligns across 9 bases. In germline, CDR1 is MNHEY, CDR2 SVGAGI. Unmatched junction bases numbered 6, after V lost 6 bases and J lost 3 bases. The CDR3 has 14 amino acids. The CDR3 sequence is CASRRQGGGYEQYF. DNA for the CDR3: TGTGCCAGCAGGCGACAGGGGGGGGGCTACGAGCAGTACTTC.

The chain recombines TRBV19 with TRBJ2-3; the match to TRBD1 covers 9 bases. In germline, CDR1 is LNHDA, CDR2 SQIVND (reference sequence). V dropped 4 bases and J dropped 5; count of bases not matched to a gene: 4. The CDR3 consists of 14 residues. In nucleotides, the CDR3 is TGTGCCAGTAGTAGGCAGGACAGGGGAGATACGCAGTATTTT. This gives the protein CASSRQDRGDTQYF.

This chain uses TRBV3-1 (or the pseudogene TRBV3-2) with TRBJ1-1; D is uncertain. The V end was cut by 4 bases, the J end by 1 base, with 7 bases between. The germline CDR1 and CDR2 sequences are LGHDT and YNNKEL (reference sequence). CDR3 length: 13 amino acids. Here the CDR3 DNA reads TGTGCCAGCAGCCTGGGCAGGAACACTGAAGCTTTCTTT. Translation gives CASSLGRNTEAFF.

J is TRBJ1-6 and V is TRBV19, with D unclear. Germline V gives CDR1 LNHDA, CDR2 SQIVND (reference sequence). V lost 6 bases, J lost 3 bases, and 9 bases lay in between. There are 14 residues in the CDR3. CDR3 protein: CASRLTYYNSPLHF. The CDR3 nucleotides read TGTGCCAGTAGGCTGACATACTATAATTCACCCCTCCACTTT.

This chain connects TRBV18 to TRBJ2-1; D is perhaps TRBD2 (5 bases). The V and J ends lost 3 bases and 8 bases respectively, with 11 bases between them. Germline V CDR1 and CDR2: KGHSH, LQKENI. The CDR3 length is 13 residues. The CDR3 DNA is TGTGCCAGCTCACCGGACTCCTCTCATGAGCAGTTCTTC. Residues: CASSPDSSHEQFF.

The V call is TRBV15, the J call TRBJ1-6; D is uncertain. V lost 0 bases, J lost 9 bases, and 15 bases lay in between. This CDR3 contains 16 residues. CDR1 and CDR2 from the germline V gene are LNHNV and YYDKDF (reference sequence). The CDR3 loop is CATSRDPRGPFSPLHF. CDR3 nucleotides: TGTGCCACCAGCAGAGATCCCCGGGGTCCCTTTTCACCCCTCCACTTT.

Comments on this clone: At the DNA level, this CDR3 is encoded by other sequences in the same sample as well. V gene TRBV5-4 combines with J gene TRBJ2-1, with TRBD1 identical over 9 bases. V lost 0 bases and J lost 4; bases outside the gene matches: 2. Per germline, CDR1 SGHNT and CDR2 YYREEE (reference sequence). This CDR3 spans 15 amino acids. The CDR3 coding sequence is TGTGCCAGCAGCTTGGGGACAGGGGATTACAATGAGCAGTTCTTC. It encodes CASSLGTGDYNEQFF.

Only a few counts were recorded for this clone. The chain recombines TRBV7-9 with TRBJ2-7, with a tentative D call TRBD1 (6 bases). V lost 2 bases and J 5 bases, leaving 19 bases between the germline ends. Germline loops: CDR1 SEHNR, CDR2 FQNEAQ (reference sequence). This CDR3 is 16 amino acids long. The CDR3 DNA reads as TGTGCCAGCAGCTTAATCGCGACAGGCTCGTTGAACGAGCAGTACTTC. The encoded protein is CASSLIATGSLNEQYF.

This clone appeared a few times. This chain connects TRBV6-5 to TRBJ2-1; a weak D match, TRBD2 (8 bases). The V and J ends lost 6 bases and 9 bases respectively, with 21 bases between them. The CDR3 loop spans 15 amino acids. The germline V gene has CDR1 MNHEY and CDR2 SVGAGI. In DNA, the CDR3 is TGTGCCAGCAGCGCAGGGGGACTAGGTACAAGTGAGCAGTTCTTC. It yields the protein CASSAGGLGTSEQFF.

The chain is built from TRBV7-2 and TRBJ1-5; no firm D call. CDR1 is SGHTA, CDR2 FQGNSA, per germline. The length of the CDR3 is 17 residues. V lost 5 bases and J 3 bases, leaving 20 bases between the germline ends. CDR3 protein: CASSRQAGLGYNQPQHF. The CDR3 DNA reads TGTGCCAGCAGCCGTCAGGCGGGGTTAGGATACAATCAGCCCCAGCATTTT.

The chain employs TRBV30 and TRBJ2-7; D gene uncertain. Germline values: CDR1 GTSNPN, CDR2 SVGIG (reference sequence). This CDR3 region has 11 residues. CDR3 coding DNA: TGTGCACAAAGTCAGGCATACGAGCAGTACTTC. As protein: CAQSQAYEQYF.

CDR3 loop: CAISDSTGAYEQYF. CDR3 bases: TGTGCCATCAGTGATTCAACGGGGGCCTACGAGCAGTACTTC. V is TRBV10-3 and J is TRBJ2-7; weak D call: TRBD2 (6 bases). The germline V gene has CDR1 ENHRY and CDR2 SYGVKD. V lost 3 bases and J 2 bases, leaving 11 bases between the germline ends. The CDR3 runs 14 residues.

The rearrangement links TRBV30 to TRBJ2-1; weak D call: TRBD2 (7 bases). CDR1 is GTSNPN, CDR2 SVGIG, per germline (reference sequence). The CDR3 is made up of 14 amino acids. V lost 0 bases and J 2 bases, leaving 8 bases between the germline ends. CDR3: CAWSVGGAYNEQFF. In DNA, the CDR3 is TGTGCCTGGAGTGTAGGGGGGGCCTACAATGAGCAGTTCTTC.

The V call is TRBV20-1, the J call TRBJ2-1, with D unresolved. Germline CDR1 and CDR2: DFQATT and SNEGSKA (reference sequence). Trimming took 3 bases from V and 10 from J, leaving 7 bases between them. CDR3 length: 10 amino acids. The CDR3 reads CSARAEEQFF. The CDR3 DNA follows: TGCAGTGCTAGGGCGGAAGAGCAGTTCTTC.

The chain links TRBV4-3 to TRBJ2-6, with a possible D match to TRBD1 (5 bases). There are 17 residues in the CDR3. Trimming stripped 4 bases from V and 0 bases from J, with 13 bases between. Germline CDR1 reads LGHNA; CDR2 reads YSLEER. CDR3 loop: CASSRQIQGSGANVLTF. DNA of the CDR3: TGCGCCAGCAGCCGACAGATTCAGGGCTCTGGGGCCAACGTCCTGACTTTC.

The genes are TRBV5-8 and TRBJ1-1, with TRBD1 matching over 8 bases. The germline V gene encodes CDR1 SGHTS and CDR2 YDEGEE. This CDR3 has 18 residues. V was pared by 6 bases and J by 4 bases, with 20 bases of the junction left unmatched. The CDR3 reads CASTQRLWGRGLGTEAFF. The DNA of the CDR3 is TGTGCCAGCACCCAACGCTTATGGGGCAGGGGGCTGGGCACTGAAGCTTTCTTT.

This clone has only one observation. The chain links TRBV10-3 to TRBJ2-3, with TRBD1 matching over 7 bases. J was trimmed by 2 bases and V by 6 bases; bases with no gene match: 5. The CDR3 is 14 residues long. Per germline, CDR1 ENHRY and CDR2 SYGVKD. The CDR3 bases are TGTGCCATCAGCCTGACAGGGACCACAGATACGCAGTATTTT. Translated, it gives CAISLTGTTDTQYF.

This chain joins TRBV4-3 and TRBJ1-4; D not certain. This CDR3 has 15 residues. Germline CDR1 is LGHNA and CDR2 is YSLEER. V dropped 6 bases and J dropped 3 bases, with 14 bases sitting between them. In DNA form, the CDR3 reads TGCGCCAGCAGTAAACTCTACCTGGCTAATGAAAAACTGTTTTTT. Translated, it gives CASSKLYLANEKLFF.

V and J are TRBV7-9 and TRBJ2-3; 9 nucleotides match TRBD1. Germline V gene lookup returns CDR1 SEHNR and CDR2 FQNEAQ (reference sequence). The V and J ends lost 4 bases and 5 bases, in that order; junction bases with no gene match: 4. This CDR3 comprises 14 residues. The CDR3 sequence: CASSSWTGEDTQYF. For the CDR3, the DNA is TGTGCCAGCAGCTCATGGACAGGGGAAGATACGCAGTATTTT.

V is TRBV2 and J is TRBJ2-5; D is unclear. The CDR3 has 13 amino acids. V was pared by 2 bases and J by 4 bases, with 8 bases between. The germline CDR1 and CDR2 sequences are SNHLY and FYNNEI. The CDR3 nucleotides are TGTGCCAGCAGTGAATTGTACGGAGAGACCCAGTACTTC. Protein product: CASSELYGETQYF.

This clone has a single count. V and J are TRBV28 and TRBJ1-2; D gene uncertain. V lost 6 bases and J 6 bases, leaving 17 bases between the germline ends. The germline V gene encodes CDR1 MDHEN and CDR2 SYDVKM. CDR3 length: 14 amino acids. The CDR3 loop reads CASRTRNTRDGYTF. In nucleotides, the CDR3 is TGTGCCAGCAGAACGAGAAATACCCGGGATGGCTACACCTTC.

This clone was seen more than once but under ten times. The chain uses TRBV7-9 and TRBJ1-2; D not resolved. Trimming left V 2 bases short and J 4 bases short, with 11 bases between. The CDR3 runs to 14 residues. Per germline, CDR1 SEHNR and CDR2 FQNEAQ (reference sequence). CDR3 in DNA: TGTGCCAGCAGCTTACACCGGGCGGGCTATGGCTACACCTTC. Protein product: CASSLHRAGYGYTF.

V and J are TRBV4-3 and TRBJ1-2; no clear D. V lost 4 bases, J lost 6 bases, and 18 bases lay in between. CDR1 and CDR2 (germline): LGHNA, YSLEER. The CDR3 covers 15 residues. Here the CDR3 reads CASSPRDLPGNGYTF. In DNA, the CDR3 is TGCGCCAGCAGCCCCCGAGACTTACCGGGAAATGGCTACACCTTC.

The chain employs TRBV4-2 and TRBJ2-2, with 8 bases fitting TRBD1. V was clipped by 2 bases and J by 7 bases; unmatched bases: 12. CDR1 and CDR2 (germline): LGHNA, YNFKEQ. The CDR3 is 17 amino acids. The CDR3 sequence is CASSQPGRQGARGELFF. As DNA, the CDR3 is TGTGCCAGCAGCCAACCAGGTCGTCAGGGGGCGCGCGGGGAGCTGTTTTTT.

The chain recombines TRBV7-2 with TRBJ1-2; D remains ambiguous. The germline V gene has CDR1 SGHTA and CDR2 FQGNSA. V shed 1 base and J shed 4 bases, with 4 bases lying between them. The CDR3 loop spans 12 amino acids. DNA for the CDR3: TGTGCCAGCAGCTTAGACGGCTATGGCTACACCTTC. Translation: CASSLDGYGYTF.